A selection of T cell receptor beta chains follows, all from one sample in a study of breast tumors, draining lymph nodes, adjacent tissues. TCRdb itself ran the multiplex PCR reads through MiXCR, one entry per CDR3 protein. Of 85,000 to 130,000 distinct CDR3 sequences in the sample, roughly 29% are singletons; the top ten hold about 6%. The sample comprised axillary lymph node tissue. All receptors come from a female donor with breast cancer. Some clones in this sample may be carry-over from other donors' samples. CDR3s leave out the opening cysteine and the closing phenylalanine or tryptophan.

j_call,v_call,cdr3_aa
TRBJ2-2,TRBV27,ASSPPDRVGWDTGELF
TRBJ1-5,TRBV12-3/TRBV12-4,ASTGQVNQPQH
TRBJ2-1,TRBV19,ASSWGLADYNEQF
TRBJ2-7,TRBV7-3,ASSSGTVGEQY
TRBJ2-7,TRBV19,ASSIVHSSYEQY
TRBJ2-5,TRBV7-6,ASKPRPGCQETQH
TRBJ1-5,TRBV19,ASSWVGVGQPQH
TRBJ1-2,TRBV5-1,ASSLKGFYGYGYT
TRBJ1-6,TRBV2,ASTRARNSPLH
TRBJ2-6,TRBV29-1,SVQGGSGANVLT
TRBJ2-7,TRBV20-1,SARGLAGASEQY
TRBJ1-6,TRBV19,ASSTGQGLNSPLH
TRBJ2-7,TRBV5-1,ASSLTDSYEQY
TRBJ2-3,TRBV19,ASGGAVDTQY
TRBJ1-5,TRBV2,ASSLQGAGSNQPQH
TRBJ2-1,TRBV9,ASSEGTRGVVWNEQF
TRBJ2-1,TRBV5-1,ASSSPWGANEQF
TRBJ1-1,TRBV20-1,SALLQAGAITGEAF
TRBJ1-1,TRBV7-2,ASSADRLMNTEAF
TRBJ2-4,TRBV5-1,ASSLVRGGERNIQY
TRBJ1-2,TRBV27,ASSLFQGGDGYT
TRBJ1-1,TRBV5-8,ASSPRTPNTEAF
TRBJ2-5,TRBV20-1,SASKDRGETQY
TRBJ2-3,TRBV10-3,ASHSTDTQY
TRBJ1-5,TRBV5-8,ASSRPSGFGQPQH
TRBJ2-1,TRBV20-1,SARDLVRTSGSYNEQF
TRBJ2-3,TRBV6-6,ASSYSSGADTQY
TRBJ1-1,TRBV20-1,SARDRGNTEAF
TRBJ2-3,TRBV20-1,SASRGTDTQY
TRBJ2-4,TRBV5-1,ASSPSWGGSVQY
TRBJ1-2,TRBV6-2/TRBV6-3,ASSHGASYT
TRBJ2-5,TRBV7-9,ASSFRRGGGQETQY
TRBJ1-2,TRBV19,ASSWTDNYGYI
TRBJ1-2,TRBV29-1,SVERTINPNYGYT
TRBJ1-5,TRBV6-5,ASSPKTGGNQPQH
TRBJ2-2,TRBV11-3,ASSLATRGETGELF
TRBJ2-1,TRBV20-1,SASDADNEQF
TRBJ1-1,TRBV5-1,ASSSGTQHEAF
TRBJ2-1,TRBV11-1,ASSLADFPSGYNEQF
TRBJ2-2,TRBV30,AWIIGQGTTGELF
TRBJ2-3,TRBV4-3,ASSQDTSPSTDTQY